This TCR beta chain was identified during a study of early T cells in non-severe SARS-CoV-2 infection. Study as a whole: Chains were not paired, and sequencing was done on bulk RNA from unsorted whole blood. Study-level findings and limits: Matching against VDJdb likely underestimated virus-specific expansions, favoring anti-spike CD8.

This clonotype occurred a few times. Its target is not known. From germline, CDR1 is LGHNA and CDR2 YNFKEQ. CDR3 length equals 20 residues. Unmatched junction bases numbered 14, after V lost 0 bases and J lost 1 base. MiXCR, run by TCRdb on the 5' RACE reads, gives a single entry per CDR3 protein. The sample shows some 76,000 distinct CDR3 sequences, 15% to 18% of them seen only once. Specimen: whole blood. The rearrangement uses TRBV4-2 and TRBJ1-2; 10 bases are shared with TRBD1. The TCR comes from an adult who was a healthcare worker with PCR-confirmed SARS-CoV-2 infection or an uninfected control (not recorded which). The CDR3 reads CASSQDPIAGQGKGNYGYTF. Here the CDR3 DNA reads TGTGCCAGCAGCCAAGATCCCATCGCGGGACAGGGGAAGGGTAACTATGGCTACACCTTC.